This is a list of T cell receptor beta chains from one sample in a study of siplizumab effects on memory and regulatory T cells. The assay was immunoSEQ multiplex PCR, and TCRdb's table has in-frame clones only and misses some. The repertoire has 94,000 or so clones, 90% to 95% of them found once; the top ten carry 5.5% to 7.5%. Source material: CD8+ T cells sorted from blood. These receptors came from a human donor in good health. Both conserved end residues are part of each CDR3. A D gene is named only where the DNA matches it firmly. The size of a clone is reported for some rows only, either as once, few or many, or as a class for expanded clones.

j_call clone_size v_call d_call cdr3_aa cdr3_nt
TRBJ1-5 NA TRBV4-1 NA CASSPPTDSGDQPQHF TGCGCCAGCAGCCCACCAACTGACAGCGGAGATCAGCCCCAGCATTTT
TRBJ1-2 NA TRBV7-2 TRBD1 CASSPTGTGNYGYTF TGTGCCAGCAGCCCAACCGGGACAGGGAACTATGGCTACACCTTC
TRBJ2-1 once TRBV4-1 NA CASSPSVYNEQFF TGCGCCAGCAGCCCTAGCGTCTACAATGAGCAGTTCTTC
TRBJ2-3 NA TRBV7-9 TRBD2 CASRSEAGAITDTQYF TGTGCCAGCAGATCAGAAGCGGGGGCGATCACAGATACGCAGTATTTT
TRBJ1-1 NA TRBV19 NA CASSIVGGTTEAFF TGTGCCAGTAGTATAGTGGGGGGGACCACTGAAGCTTTCTTT
TRBJ2-7 NA TRBV11-1 NA CASSLVRERGYEQYF TGTGCCAGCAGTTTGGTTCGGGAACGCGGCTACGAGCAGTACTTC
TRBJ2-1 NA TRBV9 NA CASSVNGGNQANEQFF TGTGCCAGCAGCGTAAATGGAGGGAATCAGGCCAATGAGCAGTTCTTC
TRBJ1-1 NA TRBV6-5 TRBD1 CASSHRGANTEAFF TGTGCCAGCAGCCACAGGGGTGCGAACACTGAAGCTTTCTTT
TRBJ2-1 NA TRBV5-1 NA CASSLGPGNNEQFF TGCGCCAGCAGCTTGGGCCCCGGAAACAATGAGCAGTTCTTC
TRBJ2-1 NA TRBV4-2 NA CASSQESSYNEQFF TGTGCCAGCAGCCAAGAGAGCAGCTACAATGAGCAGTTCTTC
TRBJ2-7 NA TRBV6-1 NA CASSAETASSYEQYF TGTGCCAGCAGTGCGGAGACGGCCTCTTCCTACGAGCAGTACTTC
TRBJ1-4 NA TRBV11-2 NA CASSLGSGGAEKLFF TGTGCCAGCAGCTTAGGGTCCGGGGGCGCTGAAAAACTGTTTTTT
TRBJ2-3 NA TRBV5-6 NA CASSLGRDTQYF TGTGCCAGCAGCTTGGGTCGAGATACGCAGTATTTT
TRBJ2-4 NA TRBV11-2 TRBD2 CASSLGATSGSFFNIQYF TGTGCCAGCAGCTTAGGGGCGACTAGCGGGAGTTTCTTCAACATTCAGTACTTC
TRBJ2-5 NA TRBV5-6 TRBD1 CASSLGQGTPTELETQYF TGTGCCAGCAGCCTGGGACAGGGGACGCCCACCGAGCTCGAGACCCAGTACTTC
TRBJ2-5 NA TRBV7-9 TRBD2 CASSPLAGGPGETQYF TGTGCCAGCAGCCCTCTAGCGGGAGGGCCCGGGGAGACCCAGTACTTC
TRBJ2-1 NA TRBV19 NA CASTQGSGGFYNEQFF TGTGCCAGTACCCAAGGCTCGGGGGGCTTCTACAATGAGCAGTTCTTC
TRBJ2-1 few TRBV7-2 TRBD2 CASSLWPSGGASYNEQFF TGTGCCAGCAGCTTATGGCCTAGCGGGGGGGCCTCCTACAATGAGCAGTTCTTC
TRBJ1-3 NA TRBV19 NA CASSPGAGIGNTIYF TGTGCCAGTAGTCCCGGGGCAGGGATTGGAAACACCATATATTTT
TRBJ1-2 NA TRBV27 NA CASSVQHPHGYTF TGTGCCAGCAGTGTCCAGCACCCTCATGGCTACACCTTC
TRBJ2-5 NA TRBV7-2 NA CASSSAPYPGAQYF TGTGCCAGCAGCTCAGCGCCGTATCCTGGGGCCCAGTACTTC
TRBJ2-1 NA TRBV27 TRBD2 CASRTSRSYNEQFF TGTGCCAGCAGGACTAGCCGCTCCTACAATGAGCAGTTCTTC
TRBJ1-1 few TRBV19 NA CASSAEGSTEAFF TGTGCCAGTAGTGCGGAGGGGTCGACTGAAGCTTTCTTT
TRBJ2-1 NA TRBV4-1 NA CASSQSGIYNEQFF TGCGCCAGCAGCCAAAGCGGCATCTACAATGAGCAGTTCTTC
TRBJ2-1 NA TRBV13 NA CASSSRGEGDYNEQFF TGTGCCAGCAGCTCCAGGGGGGAGGGCGACTACAATGAGCAGTTCTTC
TRBJ1-5 few TRBV5-5 NA CASSWGSDQPQHF TGTGCCAGCAGCTGGGGATCGGATCAGCCCCAGCATTTT
TRBJ1-4 once TRBV5-1 TRBD1 CASSFATGATTNEKLFF TGCGCCAGCAGCTTTGCAACAGGGGCTACAACTAATGAAAAACTGTTTTTT
TRBJ1-4 NA TRBV7-9 NA CASSRPHRDGDEKLFF TGTGCCAGCAGCAGACCTCACAGGGATGGAGATGAAAAACTGTTTTTT